This TCR beta chain emerged from a study of cytomegalovirus exposure and HLA in healthy donors. At collection, donors were nominally healthy, but unrecorded immune exposures were probable. V was clipped by 7 bases and J by 4 bases, with 13 bases between them. The CDR3 length is 13 residues. Germline V CDR1 and CDR2: LNHDA, SQIVND (reference sequence). Study outcomes and limitations: Altogether, 164 TCR beta chains were recorded as cytomegalovirus-associated. A few chains linked to CMV were shown in vitro to be specific for CMV antigens. The analysis excluded some indistinguishable V segments, including TRBV6-2 and TRBV6-3.

Primers included in the PCR were 60 Vbeta and 13 Jbeta primers. TCRdb's copy holds only in-frame clones and misses some; the assay was immunoSEQ multiplex PCR. The top ten hold approximately 8.8% of the sample, which has roughly 120,000 clones, 80% seen once. Turning to this clone: The antigen is not known.

The sequence was collected from a female donor in good health and CMV-seropositive. Material for sequencing was PBMCs. The chain carries TRBV19 and TRBJ1-2, with no clear D. CDR3 nucleotide sequence: TGTGCCAGTATGCGTGAATATAGCTATGGCTACACCTTC. The encoded protein is CASMREYSYGYTF.